This T cell receptor (beta chain) was sequenced during a study of molecular identifiers for immune sequencing clone quantification. General study results and limits: For effector cells, clones above 20 RNA copies held over 97% of molecules; for naive cells, under 1%.

Libraries of naive CD8 cells were prepared from 20,000 to 1,000,000 sorted cells using 10%, 30% or 50% RNA. In the sort, naive CD8 T cells were defined as CD8+CD4-CCR7+CD45RA+. TCRdb independently ran MiXCR on the PCR reads; one entry per CDR3 protein. This repertoire shows 100,000 or so distinct CDR3 sequences, roughly 34% found once; its top ten account for around 3.8%. This clonotype occurred many times. Its specificity is not known. Looked up from germline, CDR1 is SGHTA and CDR2 is FQGNSA. This CDR3 comprises 15 residues. The ends lost 5 bases at V and 2 bases at J; junction bases unmatched: 7. The sample consisted of naive CD8+ T cells from blood, with Jurkat cell RNA spiked in. Subset reported: FACS-sorted CD8+CD4-CCR7+CD45RA+ naive T cells. The chain is built from TRBV7-2 and TRBJ2-3; 7 nucleotides match TRBD1. The clonotype originates from a human donor in good health. Some libraries in this study had Jurkat cell RNA spiked in. The DNA for the CDR3 is TGTGCCAGCAGCCCTGGGACAGCCACCACAGATACGCAGTATTTT. Translated: CASSPGTATTDTQYF.